The clone carrying this TCR beta chain occurred a few times. This specimen comes from a study of cytomegalovirus exposure and HLA in healthy donors. The CDR3 extends over 15 amino acids. CDR1 is MNHEY, CDR2 SMNVEV, per germline (reference sequence). V lost 4 bases, J lost 1 base, and 13 bases lay in between. Primers for the PCR totalled 60 Vbeta and 13 Jbeta. Libraries were prepared by immunoSEQ multiplex PCR; TCRdb keeps only in-frame clonotypes and omits some of them. The sample has around 110,000 clones, 77% seen once. The chain uses TRBV27 and TRBJ1-1; TRBD1 is a possible D gene (5 bases). The sample taken for sequencing was PBMCs. The receptor comes from a male donor in good health and CMV-seronegative. CDR3 bases: TGTGCCAGCAGTTCACCGGGGGTGGGGAACACTGAAGCTTTCTTT. Its protein is CASSSPGVGNTEAFF.